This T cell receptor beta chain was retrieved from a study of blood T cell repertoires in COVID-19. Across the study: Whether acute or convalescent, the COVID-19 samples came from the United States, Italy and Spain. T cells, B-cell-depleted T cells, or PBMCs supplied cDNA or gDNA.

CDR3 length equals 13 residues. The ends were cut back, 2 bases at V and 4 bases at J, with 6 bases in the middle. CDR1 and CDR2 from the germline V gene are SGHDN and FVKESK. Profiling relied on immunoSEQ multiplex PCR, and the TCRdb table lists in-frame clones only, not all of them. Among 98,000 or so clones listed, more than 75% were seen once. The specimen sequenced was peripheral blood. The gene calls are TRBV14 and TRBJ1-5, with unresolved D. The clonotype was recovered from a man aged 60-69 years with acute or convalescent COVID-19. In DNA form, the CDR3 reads TGTGCCAGCAGCCAAACCACTAATCAGCCCCAGCATTTT. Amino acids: CASSQTTNQPQHF. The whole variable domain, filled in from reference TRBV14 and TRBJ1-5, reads EAGVTQFPSHSVIEKGQTVTLRCDPISGHDNLYWYRRVMGKEIKFLLHFVKESKQDESGMPNNRFLAERTGGTYSTLKVQPAELEDSGVYFCASSQTTNQPQHFGDGTRLSIL.